This T cell receptor (beta chain) is drawn from a study of CD8 T cells in ankylosing spondylitis. The CDR3 loop spans 15 amino acids. J was trimmed by 6 bases and V by 4 bases; bases with no gene match: 4. TCRdb reprocessed the 5' RACE reads with MiXCR, giving one entry per CDR3 protein. The sample shows about 130,000 distinct CDR3 sequences, roughly 8.8% of them seen only once. This clonotype was seen more than once but under ten times. The chain is built from TRBV12-3 or TRBV12-4 and TRBJ2-7, with TRBD2 matching 15 bases. The clonotype comes from a male donor with ankylosing spondylitis or in good health (not recorded which). Input material: blood, either unsorted or a sorted T cell fraction (not recorded which). CDR3 DNA sequence: TGTGCCAGCAGTTCTGGGACTAGCGGGAGGTTCGAGCAGTACTTC. This gives the protein CASSSGTSGRFEQYF.